This T cell receptor (beta chain) appears in the sequencing data of a study of cytomegalovirus exposure and HLA in healthy donors. Study details: An analysis done earlier identified 100 million to 140 million unique TCR beta sequences from around 180 million T cells. Early released data comprised tens of millions of unique TCRs from HLA-typed donors.

The PCR made use of 60 Vbeta and 13 Jbeta primers. In the source study's methods: Later reanalysis found 80 million or so unique TCR beta chains, around 11 million of them shared. The assay was immunoSEQ multiplex PCR, and TCRdb's table has in-frame clones only and misses some. V, J and clone size derive from that table, while D and trimming were established from the DNA sequence. The sample gives about 140,000 clones, about four fifths of which show up once; 2% to 2.5% is in the top ten. This clonotype was sampled from a man aged 25 to 40 in good health and CMV-seronegative. Source material: PBMCs.

This CDR3 reads CASSEFDRGETQYF. In DNA, the CDR3 is TGTGCCAGCAGTGAATTTGACAGGGGAGAGACCCAGTACTTC. This sequence joins TRBV6-1 and TRBJ2-5; 8 nucleotides agree with TRBD1. Germline CDR1 MNHNS, CDR2 SASEGT. The CDR3 sequence is 14 residues long. V was pared by 2 bases and J by 4 bases, with 3 bases of the junction left unmatched.